This T cell receptor (beta chain) was obtained from a study of cytomegalovirus exposure and HLA in healthy donors. General observations from the study: The authors confirmed in vitro that a few CMV-associated chains were specific for CMV antigens.

In the PCR, 60 Vbeta and 13 Jbeta primers were used. Measured with immunoSEQ multiplex PCR; TCRdb has only the in-frame clones, and not every one. The table lists about 170,000 clones, under 85% of them singletons. Points on this clone: The antigen remains undetermined.

Germline V lookup: CDR1 SQVTM, CDR2 ANQGSEA. V lost 4 bases and J lost 5; bases outside the gene matches: 3. The CDR3 length is 12 residues. This sequence joins TRBV29-1 and TRBJ2-7, with 9 bases matching TRBD1. This receptor was obtained from a female donor in good health and CMV-seronegative. The sample comprised PBMCs. CDR3 DNA: TGCAGCGTTGCGGGACAGGGTCACGAGCAGTACTTC. It yields the protein CSVAGQGHEQYF.